These 6 T cell receptor beta chains were sequenced from one sample in a study of cytomegalovirus exposure and HLA in healthy donors. It was with 60 Vbeta and 13 Jbeta primers that the PCR ran. The repertoire was sequenced with immunoSEQ multiplex PCR; TCRdb's copy has only in-frame clones and lacks some. The sample has 90,000 to 110,000 clones, around 80% seen once. The sample consisted of PBMCs. Receptor source: a man between 35 and 55 years old in good health and CMV-seropositive.

This clone showed up just a few times. Other nucleotide sequences in the sample specify the same CDR3. This chain links TRBV11-2 with TRBJ2-7; D gene uncertain. V was clipped by 1 base and J by 4 bases, with 8 bases between them. This CDR3 is built from 13 residues. The germline V gene has CDR1 SGHAT and CDR2 FQNNGV. The CDR3 DNA follows: TGTGCCAGCAGCTTAGGTTCGGTGTACGAGCAGTACTTC. Residues: CASSLGSVYEQYF.

Concerning this clone: An end of the junction does not agree with germline; a read error may underlie this. The rearrangement uses TRBV7-8 and TRBJ2-4; possibly TRBD2 for D (5 bases). The CDR3 runs 15 residues. Germline V gene sequence: CDR1 SGHVS, CDR2 FQNEAQ. CDR3: CASSFQEVAKNSQYF. DNA for the CDR3: TGTGCCAGCAGCTTTCAGGAGGTAGCCAAAAACAGTCAGTACTTC.

The rearrangement uses TRBV5-6 and TRBJ1-3; D unresolved. Germline V gives CDR1 SGHDT, CDR2 YYEEEE. V was trimmed by 1 base and J by 2 bases, leaving 13 bases between them. The CDR3 totals 16 residues. The CDR3 region is CASSLPSTATGNTIYF. For the CDR3, the DNA is TGTGCCAGCAGCTTGCCATCAACTGCAACTGGAAACACCATATATTTT.

This chain connects TRBV4-3 to TRBJ1-1, with TRBD1 as a possible D gene (5 bases). The germline gives CDR1 LGHNA, CDR2 YSLEER. The CDR3 runs 16 residues. Trimming removed 3 bases at V and 4 bases at J, with 18 bases between. This chain's CDR3 is CASSQVQVLSGTEAFF. DNA of the CDR3: TGCGCCAGCAGCCAGGTACAGGTACTCAGTGGCACTGAAGCTTTCTTT.

V is TRBV11-2 and J is TRBJ1-1; D perhaps matches TRBD1 (5 bases). V lost 6 bases, J lost 5 bases, and 16 bases lay in between. This CDR3 spans 14 amino acids. Germline V lookup: CDR1 SGHAT, CDR2 FQNNGV. The CDR3 spells CASSATVGGTEAFF. The CDR3 bases are TGTGCCAGCAGTGCTACCGTCGGGGGAACTGAAGCTTTCTTT.

The V gene is TRBV27, the J gene TRBJ1-2; the D gene is possibly TRBD1 (5 bases). CDR1 is MNHEY and CDR2 is SMNVEV in the germline V gene (reference sequence). The V end lost 6 bases, the J end lost 4 bases, and 15 bases lay between the germline ends. The CDR3 is 14 residues long. CDR3 sequence (DNA): TGTGCCAGCAGCCCTCGTTGGGGGGGCTATGGCTACACCTTC. Translating gives CASSPRWGGYGYTF.